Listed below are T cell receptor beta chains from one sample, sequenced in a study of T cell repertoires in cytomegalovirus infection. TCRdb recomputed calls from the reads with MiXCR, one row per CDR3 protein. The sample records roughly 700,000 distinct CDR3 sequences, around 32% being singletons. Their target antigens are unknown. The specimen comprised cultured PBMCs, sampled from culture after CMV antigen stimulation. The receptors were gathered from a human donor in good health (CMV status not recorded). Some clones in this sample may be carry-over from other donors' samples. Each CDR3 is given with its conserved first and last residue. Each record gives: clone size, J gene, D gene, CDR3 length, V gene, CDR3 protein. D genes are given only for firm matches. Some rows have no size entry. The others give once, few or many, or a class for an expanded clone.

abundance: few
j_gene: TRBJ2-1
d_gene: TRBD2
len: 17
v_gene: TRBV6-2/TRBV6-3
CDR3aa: CASSSRAGTRVYNEQFF

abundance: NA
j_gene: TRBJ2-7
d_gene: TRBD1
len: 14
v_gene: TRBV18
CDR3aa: CASSPDRVRDEQYF

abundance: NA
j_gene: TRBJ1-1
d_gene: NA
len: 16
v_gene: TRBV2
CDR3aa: CASSERAGSMNTEAFF

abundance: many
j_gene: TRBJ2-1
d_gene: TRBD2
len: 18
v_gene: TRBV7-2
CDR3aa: CASSLVGTSGGSYNEQFF

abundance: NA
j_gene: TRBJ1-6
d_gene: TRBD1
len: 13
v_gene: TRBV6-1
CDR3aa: CASKRDRNSPLHF

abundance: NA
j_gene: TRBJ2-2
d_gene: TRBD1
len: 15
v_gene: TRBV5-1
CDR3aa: CASSSDRVEGGELFF

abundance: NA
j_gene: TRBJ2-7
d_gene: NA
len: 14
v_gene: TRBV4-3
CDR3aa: CASSQELLAPEQYF

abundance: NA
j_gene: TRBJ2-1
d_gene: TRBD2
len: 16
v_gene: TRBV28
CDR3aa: CASSPGTSGGHGEQFF

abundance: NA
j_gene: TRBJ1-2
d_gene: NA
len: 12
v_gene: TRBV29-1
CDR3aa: CSVERVLGGYTF

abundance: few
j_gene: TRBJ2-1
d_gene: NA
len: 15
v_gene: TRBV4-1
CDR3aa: CASRSGTLSYNEQFF

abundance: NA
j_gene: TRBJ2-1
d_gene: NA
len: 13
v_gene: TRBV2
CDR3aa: CASSTGSYNEQFF

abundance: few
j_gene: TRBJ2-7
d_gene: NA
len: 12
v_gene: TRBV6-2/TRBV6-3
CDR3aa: CASKDRIVEQYF

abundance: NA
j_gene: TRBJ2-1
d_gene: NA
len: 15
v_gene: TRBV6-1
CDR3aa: CASSRSDNIGNEQFF

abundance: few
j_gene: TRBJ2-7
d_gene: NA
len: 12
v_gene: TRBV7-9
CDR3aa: CASSPTGSEQYF

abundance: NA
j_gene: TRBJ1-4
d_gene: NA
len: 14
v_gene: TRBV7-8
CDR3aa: CASSFRRGGEKLFF

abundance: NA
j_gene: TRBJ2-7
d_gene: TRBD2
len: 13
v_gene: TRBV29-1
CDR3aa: CSVDSGSYSEQYF

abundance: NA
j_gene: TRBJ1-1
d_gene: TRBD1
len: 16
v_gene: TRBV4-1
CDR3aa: CASSQGTGGFDTEAFF

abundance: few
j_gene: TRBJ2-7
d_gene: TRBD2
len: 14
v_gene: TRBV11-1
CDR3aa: CASSSSGTSGEQYF

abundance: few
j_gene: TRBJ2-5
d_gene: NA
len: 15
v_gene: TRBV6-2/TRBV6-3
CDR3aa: CASVEDEGPLETQYF

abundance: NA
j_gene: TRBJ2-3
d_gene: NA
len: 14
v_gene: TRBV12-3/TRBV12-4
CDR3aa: CASSPRYSVDTQYF

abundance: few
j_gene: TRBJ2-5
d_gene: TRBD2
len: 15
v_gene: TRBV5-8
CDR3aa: CASGLAGGPQETQYF

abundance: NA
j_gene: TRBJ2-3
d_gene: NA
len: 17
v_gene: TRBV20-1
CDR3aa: CSARAPGTRIATDTQYF

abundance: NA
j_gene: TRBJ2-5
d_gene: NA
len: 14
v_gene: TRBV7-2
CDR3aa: CASSTSGGRKTQYF

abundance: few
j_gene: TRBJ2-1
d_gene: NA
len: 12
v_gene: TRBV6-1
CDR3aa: CASSVGIGEQFF

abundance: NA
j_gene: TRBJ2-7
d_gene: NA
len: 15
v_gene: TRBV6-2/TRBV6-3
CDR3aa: CASSYSRRETYEQYF

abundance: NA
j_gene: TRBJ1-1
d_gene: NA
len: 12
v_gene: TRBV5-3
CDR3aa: CASSPRATEAFF

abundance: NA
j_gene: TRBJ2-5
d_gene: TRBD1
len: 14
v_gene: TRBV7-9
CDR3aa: CASSTRDRKETQYF

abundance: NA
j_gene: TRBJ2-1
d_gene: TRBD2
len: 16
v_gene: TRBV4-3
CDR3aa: CASSPFALAAGSEQFF

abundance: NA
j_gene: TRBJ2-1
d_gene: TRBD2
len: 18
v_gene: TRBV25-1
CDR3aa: CASSEFSGGGVATLEQFF

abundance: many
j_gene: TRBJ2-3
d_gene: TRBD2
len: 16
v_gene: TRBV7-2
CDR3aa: CASMSVSGIMADTQYF

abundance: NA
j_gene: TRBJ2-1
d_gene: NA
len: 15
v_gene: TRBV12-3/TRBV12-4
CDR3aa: CASSLEGGKRGEQFF

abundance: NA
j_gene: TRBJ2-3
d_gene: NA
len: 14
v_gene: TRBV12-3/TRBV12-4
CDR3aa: CASRRGRRTDTQYF

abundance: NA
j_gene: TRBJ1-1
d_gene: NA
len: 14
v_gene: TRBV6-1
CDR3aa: CASSEARRNTEAFF

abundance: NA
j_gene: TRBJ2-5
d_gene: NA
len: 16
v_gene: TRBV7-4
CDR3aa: CASSLAGRRYQETQYF

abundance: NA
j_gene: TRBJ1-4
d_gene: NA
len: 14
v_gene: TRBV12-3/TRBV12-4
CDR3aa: CASRWTSSNEKLFF

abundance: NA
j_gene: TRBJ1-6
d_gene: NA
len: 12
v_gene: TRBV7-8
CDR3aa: CASSFQRTPLHF

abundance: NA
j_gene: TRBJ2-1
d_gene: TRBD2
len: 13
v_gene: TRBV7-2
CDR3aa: CASSSSGVNEQFF

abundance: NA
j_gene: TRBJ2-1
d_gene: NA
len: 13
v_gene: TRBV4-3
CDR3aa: CASSQDLHDEQFF

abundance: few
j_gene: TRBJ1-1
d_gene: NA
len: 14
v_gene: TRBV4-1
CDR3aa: CASSQEVDTTGAFF

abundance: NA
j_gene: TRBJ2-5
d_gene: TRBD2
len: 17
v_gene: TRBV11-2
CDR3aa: CASSSLGTSGEGETQYF

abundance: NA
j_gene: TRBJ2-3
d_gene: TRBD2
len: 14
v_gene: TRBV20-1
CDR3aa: CSARFSGTTDTQYF

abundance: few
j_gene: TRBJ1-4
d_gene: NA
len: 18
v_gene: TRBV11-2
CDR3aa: CASSLGYGVSPTNEKLFF

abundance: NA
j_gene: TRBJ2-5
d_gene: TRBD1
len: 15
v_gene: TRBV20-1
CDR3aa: CSARGQITGAETQYF

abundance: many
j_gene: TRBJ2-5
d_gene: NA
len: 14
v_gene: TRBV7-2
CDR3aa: CASSPLGEEETQYF

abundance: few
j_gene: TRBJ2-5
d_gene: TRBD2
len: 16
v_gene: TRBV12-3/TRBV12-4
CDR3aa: CASSFTASGGRETQYF

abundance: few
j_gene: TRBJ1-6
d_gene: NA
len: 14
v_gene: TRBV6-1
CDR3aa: CASSLVPRNSPLHF

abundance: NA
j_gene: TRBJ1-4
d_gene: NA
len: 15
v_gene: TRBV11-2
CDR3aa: CASTLSGRTNEKLFF

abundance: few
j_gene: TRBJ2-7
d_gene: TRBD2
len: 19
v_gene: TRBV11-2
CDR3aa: CASSLERGLAGGLIYEQYF

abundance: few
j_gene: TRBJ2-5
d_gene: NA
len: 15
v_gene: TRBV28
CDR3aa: CASSLGREGQETQYF

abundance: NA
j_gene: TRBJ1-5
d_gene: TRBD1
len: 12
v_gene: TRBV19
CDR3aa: CATTTGDQPQHF

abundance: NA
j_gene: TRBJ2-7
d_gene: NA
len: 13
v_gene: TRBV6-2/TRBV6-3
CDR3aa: CASVSGSTYEQYF

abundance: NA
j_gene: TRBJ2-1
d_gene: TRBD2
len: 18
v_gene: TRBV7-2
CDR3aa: CASSLAASGRTSYNEQFF

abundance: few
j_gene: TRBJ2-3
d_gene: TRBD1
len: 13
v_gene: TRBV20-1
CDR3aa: CSAHDRAADTQYF

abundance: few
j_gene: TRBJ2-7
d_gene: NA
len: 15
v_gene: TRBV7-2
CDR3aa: CASSSPGLAGLEQYF